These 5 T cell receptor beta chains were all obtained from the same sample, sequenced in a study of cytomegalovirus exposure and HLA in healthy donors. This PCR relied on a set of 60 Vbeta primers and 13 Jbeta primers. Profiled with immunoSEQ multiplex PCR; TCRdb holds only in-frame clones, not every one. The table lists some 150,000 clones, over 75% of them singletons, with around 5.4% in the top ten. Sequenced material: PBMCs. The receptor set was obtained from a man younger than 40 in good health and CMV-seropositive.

The CDR3 spells CAIRWWDWLEKLFF. CDR3 coding DNA: TGTGCCATCCGGTGGTGGGACTGGCTTGAAAAACTGTTTTTT. The chain combines TRBV10-3 with TRBJ1-4, with D perhaps matching TRBD1 (5 bases). This CDR3 has 14 amino acids. CDR1 ENHRY and CDR2 SYGVKD come from the germline V gene. The ends were cut back, 8 bases at V and 7 bases at J, with 17 bases in the middle.

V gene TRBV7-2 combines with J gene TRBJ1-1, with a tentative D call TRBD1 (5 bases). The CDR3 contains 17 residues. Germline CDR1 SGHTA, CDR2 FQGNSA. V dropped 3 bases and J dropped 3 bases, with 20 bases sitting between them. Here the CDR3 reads CASSLAGTYAGDTEAFF. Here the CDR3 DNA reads TGTGCCAGCAGCTTGGCCGGGACTTACGCCGGAGACACTGAAGCTTTCTTT.

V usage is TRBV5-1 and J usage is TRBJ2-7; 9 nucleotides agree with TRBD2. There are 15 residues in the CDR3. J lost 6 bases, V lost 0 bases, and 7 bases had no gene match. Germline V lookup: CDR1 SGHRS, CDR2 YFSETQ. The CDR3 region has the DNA TGCGCCAGCAGCTTGGTAGCGGGGGCCGCGAGCGAGCAGTACTTC. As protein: CASSLVAGAASEQYF. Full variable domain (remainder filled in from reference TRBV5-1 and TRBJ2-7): KAGVTQTPRYLIKTRGQQVTLSCSPISGHRSVSWYQQTPGQGLQFLFEYFSETQRNKGNFPGRFSGRQFSNSRSEMNVSTLELGDSALYLCASSLVAGAASEQYFGPGTRLTVT.

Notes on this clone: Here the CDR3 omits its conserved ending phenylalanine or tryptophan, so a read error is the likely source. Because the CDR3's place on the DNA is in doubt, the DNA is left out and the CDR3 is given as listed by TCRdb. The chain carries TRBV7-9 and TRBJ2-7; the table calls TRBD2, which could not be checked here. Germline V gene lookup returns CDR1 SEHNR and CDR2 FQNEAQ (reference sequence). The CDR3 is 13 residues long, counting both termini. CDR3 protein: CASSSPRSPATFL.

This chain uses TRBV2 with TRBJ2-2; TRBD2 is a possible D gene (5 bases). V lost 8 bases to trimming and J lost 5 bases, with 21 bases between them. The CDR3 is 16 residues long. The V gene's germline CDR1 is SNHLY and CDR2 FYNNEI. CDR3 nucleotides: TGTGCCAGCTCCCCCCGGGCGGCAACGGGGACCGGGGAGCTGTTTTTT. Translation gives CASSPRAATGTGELFF.